This T cell receptor beta chain is from a study of CD8+CD57+ T cells in acquired aplastic anemia. Study context: Yields of DNA that came from sorted CD4+ and CD8+ cells averaged about 3.4 ug.

V gave up 6 bases and J gave up 6 bases, with 27 bases separating them. CDR1 and CDR2 (germline): SQVTM, ANQGSEA. The CDR3 runs 16 residues. Using genomic DNA as the template, TCR beta VDJ and CDR3 profiling was carried out. TCRdb re-called the reads through MiXCR, storing one row per CDR3 protein. Of 50,000 to 65,000 distinct CDR3 sequences in the sample, about 54% were seen once. The rearrangement uses TRBV29-1 and TRBJ2-7; the D call may be TRBD1 or TRBD2 (7 bases each). This clonotype was obtained from a human donor in good health, serving as a control. Sequencing was done on a sample of sorted CD4+, CD8+, or CD8+CD57+ T cells (not recorded which) from PBMCs. The CDR3 region has the DNA TGCAGCGTCAACCAGGGGGGGCCCGTGGCTTCTTTCGAGCAGTACTTC. This codes for CSVNQGGPVASFEQYF.